One and the same sample provided the 29 T cell receptor beta chains below, sequenced in a study of a mutant IDH1 vaccine in newly diagnosed glioma. The method was immunoSEQ multiplex PCR; TCRdb's version includes in-frame clones alone and lacks a portion of them. Here the sample spans about 68,000 clones, roughly 80% being singletons. The antigens of these receptors remain unknown. Time point reported: week 35, safety follow-up. Topical imiquimod accompanied each vaccine dose, which consisted of 300 ug of mutant IDH1 20-mer peptide. This specimen was PBMCs, taken from a glioma patient whose treatment included an IDH1 peptide vaccine. These receptor sequences come from a man younger than 30 with glioma.

The chain joins TRBV5-6 to TRBJ1-2; TRBD1 aligns across 7 bases. Germline CDR1 reads SGHDT; CDR2 reads YYEEEE. The CDR3 has 15 residues. After removal of 4 bases from V and 6 bases from J, the junction contained 12 bases not matched to a gene. The DNA for the CDR3 is TGTGCCAGCAGCCCAGAAGCACAGGGGCCAAATGGCTACACCTTC. Translating it yields CASSPEAQGPNGYTF.

This clone came up a few times. V gene TRBV9 combines with J gene TRBJ1-2; tentative D call: TRBD1 (6 bases). V lost 4 bases, J lost 6 bases, and 13 bases lay in between. The CDR3 length is 13 residues. From germline, CDR1 is SGDLS and CDR2 YYNGEE. CDR3 coding DNA: TGTGCCAGCAGCCTCCAGGGGTCTGATGGCTACACCTTC. Translating gives CASSLQGSDGYTF.

The rearrangement uses TRBV19 and TRBJ2-3; D perhaps matches TRBD1 (6 bases). Germline assignment: CDR1 LNHDA and CDR2 SQIVND (reference sequence). V dropped 5 bases and J dropped 2 bases, with 14 bases sitting between them. The CDR3 spans 15 residues. The CDR3 sequence is CASSARTADTDTQYF. CDR3 nucleotide sequence: TGTGCCAGTAGTGCAAGGACAGCCGACACAGATACGCAGTATTTT.

J is TRBJ1-4 and V is TRBV20-1; D unclear. Trimming stripped 5 bases from V and 6 bases from J, with 7 bases between. The germline CDR1 and CDR2 sequences are DFQATT and SNEGSKA (reference sequence). CDR3 length: 11 amino acids. This CDR3 reads CSALEDEKLFF. The CDR3 bases are TGCAGTGCTCTTGAAGATGAAAAACTGTTTTTT.

The chain carries TRBV4-1 and TRBJ2-1; 11 nucleotides match TRBD2. The V and J ends lost 1 base and 7 bases, in that order; junction bases with no gene match: 6. There are 16 residues in the CDR3. Germline V gene lookup returns CDR1 MGHRA and CDR2 YSYEKL. The CDR3 DNA reads TGCGCCAGCAGCCAAGGAGGACTAGCGGGCATAAATGAGCAGTTCTTC. Protein: CASSQGGLAGINEQFF.

The rearrangement links TRBV20-1 to TRBJ2-3, with D possibly TRBD1 on 6 matching bases. This CDR3 is built from 11 residues. Trimming pared 3 bases from V and 8 bases from J, leaving 9 bases between. CDR1 and CDR2 from the germline V gene are DFQATT and SNEGSKA (reference sequence). DNA for the CDR3: TGCAGTGCTAGTAGAGGGGGTACGCAGTATTTT. It encodes CSASRGGTQYF.

The genes are TRBV29-1 and TRBJ1-3; 9 positions match TRBD1. Germline lookup yields CDR1 SQVTM and CDR2 ANQGSEA. The J segment lost 0 bases and the V segment lost 4 bases, leaving 4 bases of the junction unmatched. CDR3 length: 15 residues. CDR3: CSVGGQGISGNTIYF. The CDR3 DNA is TGCAGCGTTGGAGGACAGGGGATCTCTGGAAACACCATATATTTT.

The rearrangement links TRBV11-2 to TRBJ1-2, with 7 bases that match TRBD1. The CDR3 has 18 amino acids. Per the germline V gene, CDR1 is SGHAT and CDR2 is FQNNGV. V lost 5 bases and J lost 1; bases outside the gene matches: 16. This CDR3 is CASSPIGLRDRFNYGYTF. CDR3 sequence (DNA): TGTGCCAGCAGCCCTATTGGCTTAAGGGACAGATTTAACTATGGCTACACCTTC.

The chain is built from TRBV7-2 and TRBJ1-4; a possible D gene is TRBD1 (5 bases). V was clipped by 1 base and J by 6 bases, with 18 bases between them. Looked up from germline, CDR1 is SGHTA and CDR2 is FQGNSA. CDR3 length: 17 residues. CDR3 in amino acids: CASSLGPGRGFDEKLFF. Here the CDR3 DNA reads TGTGCCAGCAGCTTAGGCCCCGGGCGGGGGTTCGATGAAAAACTGTTTTTT.

The J gene is TRBJ2-1, the V gene TRBV11-2; a weak D match, TRBD1 (5 bases). V was cut by 5 bases and J by 0 bases, with 14 bases left in between. The length of the CDR3 is 16 residues. Germline V gene sequence: CDR1 SGHAT, CDR2 FQNNGV. The CDR3 protein is CASSLRSDSSYNEQFF. In DNA, the CDR3 is TGTGCCAGCAGCCTCCGTTCTGACAGCTCCTACAATGAGCAGTTCTTC.

This chain links TRBV27 with TRBJ1-5; a weak D match, TRBD1 (6 bases). This CDR3 has 17 amino acids. The germline V gene has CDR1 MNHEY and CDR2 SMNVEV (reference sequence). V was pared by 2 bases and J by 0 bases, with 14 bases between. The CDR3 spells CASSLQWTAYSNQPQHF. Written as DNA, the CDR3 is TGTGCCAGCAGTTTACAATGGACAGCATATAGCAATCAGCCCCAGCATTTT.

V is TRBV18 and J is TRBJ1-1, with D perhaps matching TRBD1 (5 bases). With 4 bases removed from V and 1 base from J, the gap between germline ends came to 13 bases. The CDR3 is 15 amino acids. Per germline, CDR1 KGHSH and CDR2 LQKENI. The CDR3 sequence: CASSLQGGGNTEAFF. CDR3 bases: TGTGCCAGCTCACTTCAGGGCGGTGGGAACACTGAAGCTTTCTTT.

The chain combines TRBV18 with TRBJ1-2, with 8 bases identical to TRBD1. CDR1 is KGHSH, CDR2 LQKENI, per germline. This CDR3 is 16 amino acids long. The trim removed 6 bases at V and 11 bases at J, leaving 20 bases unmatched. The CDR3 sequence is CASSRTTGTGSSSYTF. In nucleotides, the CDR3 is TGTGCCAGCTCCCGAACAACCGGGACAGGTAGTTCATCGTACACCTTC.

The chain links TRBV7-9 to TRBJ2-6; perhaps TRBD2 as D (7 bases). The germline V gene has CDR1 SEHNR and CDR2 FQNEAQ (reference sequence). CDR3 size: 19 residues. V was pared by 6 bases and J by 2 bases, with 23 bases between. CDR3 in DNA: TGTGCCAGCAGTTGGACAGTCAGCGGGGCTCCTCCTGGGGCCAACGTCCTGACTTTC. This encodes CASSWTVSGAPPGANVLTF.

The chain joins TRBV5-1 to TRBJ2-3, with D possibly being TRBD2 (6 bases). Germline V gene data show CDR1 as SGHRS and CDR2 as YFSETQ. The CDR3 runs to 15 residues. V gave up 1 base and J gave up 3 bases, with 12 bases separating them. The CDR3 DNA is TGCGCCAGCAGCTTGTCGGGGGTGAGGACAGATACGCAGTATTTT. It translates to CASSLSGVRTDTQYF.

The CDR3 DNA sequence: TGTGCCGGAGGTCCGCCCTACAATGAGCAGTTCTTC. Translated, it gives CAGGPPYNEQFF. The chain has TRBV28 and TRBJ2-1; D perhaps matches TRBD2 (5 bases). Trimming stripped 11 bases from V and 2 bases from J, with 10 bases between. Germline CDR1 is MDHEN and CDR2 is SYDVKM. The CDR3 has 12 residues.

The CDR3 DNA follows: TGCGCCAGCAGCCAAGATCGAGGCGGGACCAATGAGCAGTTCTTC. It encodes CASSQDRGGTNEQFF. V usage is TRBV4-3 and J usage is TRBJ2-1; D perhaps matches TRBD2 (6 bases). Germline lookup yields CDR1 LGHNA and CDR2 YSLEER. The V end lost 0 bases, the J end lost 6 bases, and 12 bases lay between the germline ends. This CDR3 is 15 amino acids long.

The chain uses TRBV6-5 and TRBJ1-3; D is unclear. Looked up from germline, CDR1 is MNHEY and CDR2 is SVGAGI. The CDR3 has 15 residues. Trimming left V 7 bases short and J 1 base short, with 14 bases between. CDR3 sequence: CASIKPGPSGNTIYF. CDR3 DNA: TGTGCCAGCATTAAACCGGGTCCGTCTGGAAACACCATATATTTT.

Of note for this clone: A junction boundary mismatches the germline segment, possibly from a read error. The V and J genes are TRBV4-1 and TRBJ1-1; D not certain. The CDR3 contains 14 residues. CDR1 and CDR2 from the germline V gene are MGHRA and YSYEKL. Here the CDR3 DNA reads TGCGCCAGCAGCCAGGTTAGGCCGAACGCTGAAGCTTTCTTT. Translated: CASSQVRPNAEAFF.

This rearrangement joins TRBV2 to TRBJ2-1, with a weak D call TRBD2 (6 bases). Looked up from germline, CDR1 is SNHLY and CDR2 is FYNNEI. V lost 2 bases and J 8 bases, leaving 22 bases between the germline ends. This CDR3 spans 17 amino acids. CDR3 in amino acids: CASSENYNRDSFYEQFF. DNA for the CDR3: TGTGCCAGCAGTGAAAATTATAATAGGGACTCCTTCTATGAGCAGTTCTTC.

The gene calls are TRBV19 and TRBJ1-3; D is unclear. V lost 4 bases to trimming and J lost 3 bases, with 13 bases between them. CDR1 is LNHDA, CDR2 SQIVND, per germline (reference sequence). The CDR3 consists of 15 residues. DNA of the CDR3: TGTGCCAGTAGTAGGACCGGACTCCGTGGAAACACCATATATTTT. It specifies CASSRTGLRGNTIYF.

This clone was recorded a few times. The V call is TRBV20-1, the J call TRBJ1-1; no firm D call. V was pared by 2 bases and J by 0 bases, with 1 base between. The germline CDR1 and CDR2 sequences are DFQATT and SNEGSKA (reference sequence). The CDR3 loop spans 11 amino acids. CDR3 region: CSARLNTEAFF. CDR3 coding DNA: TGCAGTGCTAGACTGAACACTGAAGCTTTCTTT.

The chain uses TRBV9 and TRBJ2-2; TRBD2 aligns across 10 bases. Losses at the gene ends were 5 bases for V and 1 base for J; bases not matched to a gene: 5. This CDR3 contains 16 residues. Germline values: CDR1 SGDLS, CDR2 YYNGEE. CDR3 region: CASSERLAGNTGELFF. CDR3 nucleotide sequence: TGTGCCAGCAGTGAAAGACTAGCGGGGAACACCGGGGAGCTGTTTTTT.

The rearrangement links TRBV2 to TRBJ2-7; 10 bases align to TRBD2. The V segment lost 7 bases and the J segment 5 bases; nucleotides outside the gene matches: 8. CDR1 SNHLY and CDR2 FYNNEI come from the germline V gene. The CDR3 covers 14 residues. The CDR3 reads CASINLGLADEQYF. In DNA, the CDR3 is TGTGCCAGCATAAACCTAGGACTAGCGGACGAGCAGTACTTC.

The chain couples TRBV5-8 to TRBJ1-3; D perhaps matches TRBD1 (5 bases). The CDR3 sequence is 14 residues long. The V gene's germline CDR1 is SGHTS and CDR2 YDEGEE. V dropped 3 bases and J dropped 2 bases, with 9 bases sitting between them. The CDR3 region has the DNA TGTGCCAGCAGCTCGACAGCCGCTGGAAACACCATATATTTT. It is translated as CASSSTAAGNTIYF.

The gene calls are TRBV7-8 and TRBJ1-1, with a tentative D call TRBD1 (5 bases). The germline V gene has CDR1 SGHVS and CDR2 FQNEAQ. CDR3 length: 15 residues. The ends were cut back, 5 bases at V and 0 bases at J, with 13 bases in the middle. CDR3 in amino acids: CASSLQGGVNTEAFF. For the CDR3, the DNA is TGTGCCAGCAGCCTCCAGGGAGGGGTGAACACTGAAGCTTTCTTT.

This clone was observed once. The chain has TRBV6-5 and TRBJ2-5; D is unclear. The CDR3 is 13 residues long. Germline V gives CDR1 MNHEY, CDR2 SVGAGI. V was shortened by 2 bases and J by 5 bases, with 9 bases between the two germline ends. CDR3 region: CASSYEGHETQYF. CDR3 sequence (DNA): TGTGCCAGCAGTTACGAAGGGCACGAGACCCAGTACTTC.

This chain connects TRBV6-1 to TRBJ1-1; TRBD1 matches 8 bases. From germline, CDR1 is MNHNS and CDR2 SASEGT. The CDR3 spans 12 residues. Unmatched junction bases numbered 8, after V lost 6 bases and J lost 11 bases. CDR3 loop: CASRSQDRAAFF. CDR3 nucleotide sequence: TGTGCCAGCAGATCACAGGACAGGGCGGCTTTCTTT.

V and J are TRBV7-3 and TRBJ1-4; D is uncertain. CDR1 and CDR2 from the germline V gene are SGHTA and FQGTGA. The V end lost 1 base, the J end lost 4 bases, and 10 bases lay between the germline ends. This CDR3 is 15 amino acids long. The CDR3 bases are TGTGCCAGCAGCTTAAGAGGAGGGAATAATGAAAAACTGTTTTTT. Protein: CASSLRGGNNEKLFF. Looking up the rest from reference TRBV7-3 and TRBJ1-4 gives the full variable domain: GAGVSQTPSNKVTEKGKYVELRCDPISGHTALYWYRQSLGQGPEFLIYFQGTGAADDSGLPNDRFFAVRPEGSVSTLKIQRTERGDSAVYLCASSLRGGNNEKLFFGSGTQLSVL.